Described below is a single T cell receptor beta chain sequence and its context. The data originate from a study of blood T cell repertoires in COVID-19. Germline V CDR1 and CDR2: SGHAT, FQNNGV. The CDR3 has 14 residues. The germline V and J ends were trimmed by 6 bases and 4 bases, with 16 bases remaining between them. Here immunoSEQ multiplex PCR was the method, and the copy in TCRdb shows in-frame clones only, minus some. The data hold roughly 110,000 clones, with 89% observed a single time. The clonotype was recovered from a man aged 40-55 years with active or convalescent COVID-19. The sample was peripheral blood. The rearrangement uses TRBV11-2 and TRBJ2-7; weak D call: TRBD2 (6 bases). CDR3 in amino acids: CASRPWRDSYEQYF. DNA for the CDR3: TGTGCCAGCAGGCCCTGGCGGGATTCGTACGAGCAGTACTTC.